The 14 T cell receptor beta chains listed next were all sequenced from one sample in a study of blood T cell repertoires in COVID-19 (dated by TCRdb to the early 2020s). The protocol used for the library was the immunoSEQ multiplex PCR assay. The table comes from immuneACCESS by way of TCRdb, which keeps in-frame sequences with V and J called. Part of the clones is missing from these tables; in studies checked, under half for an unresolved V gene and the rest for unknown reasons. For this sample there are about 200,000 clones; about 88% appear just once. Just under 25% of the sample is held by the ten biggest clonotypes. The sequenced sample consisted of PBMCs or T cells enriched from blood (not recorded which). Receptors were obtained from a woman between 35 and 50 years old in a cohort exposed to, infected with or recovered from COVID-19 (not recorded which).

The CDR3 region has the DNA TGTGCCAGCAGTTCCGCTGGGGGGAAATATAGCAATCAGCCCCAGCATTTT. Its translation is CASSSAGGKYSNQPQHF. The chain couples TRBV28 to TRBJ1-5; D is possibly TRBD1 (5 bases). The germline V and J ends were trimmed by 4 bases and 0 bases, with 16 bases remaining between them. Germline V gene lookup returns CDR1 MDHEN and CDR2 SYDVKM. This CDR3 region has 17 residues.

The chain links TRBV10-3 to TRBJ1-1; no firm D call. The CDR3 consists of 15 residues. V lost 0 bases, J lost 0 bases, and 8 bases lay in between. In germline, CDR1 is ENHRY, CDR2 SYGVKD. The CDR3, as DNA: TGTGCCATCAGTGAGTCAGGCGGAGTGAACACTGAAGCTTTCTTT. Amino acids: CAISESGGVNTEAFF.

The chain carries TRBV9 and TRBJ2-1; TRBD2 matches 12 bases. V lost 1 base, J lost 7 bases, and 6 bases stayed unmatched. Looked up from germline, CDR1 is SGDLS and CDR2 is YYNGEE. The CDR3 sequence is 16 residues long. The CDR3 here is CASSVKTSGSTNEQFF. The CDR3 nucleotides read TGTGCCAGCAGCGTAAAGACTAGCGGGAGTACAAATGAGCAGTTCTTC.

The chain has TRBV9 and TRBJ1-5; D gene unclear. Germline CDR1 SGDLS, CDR2 YYNGEE. This CDR3 has 15 residues. The V and J ends lost 0 bases and 2 bases respectively, with 9 bases between them. CDR3 sequence (DNA): TGTGCCAGCAGCGTAGGAGGTACTGGCAATCAGCCCCAGCATTTT. Encoded protein: CASSVGGTGNQPQHF.

J is TRBJ1-5 and V is TRBV6-5, with D uncertain. CDR3 length: 13 residues. Germline V gene data show CDR1 as MNHEY and CDR2 as SVGAGI. Between the trimmed V and J ends, which lost 0 bases and 4 bases, there was a span of 4 bases. The CDR3 sequence: CASSYSENQPQHF. The CDR3 nucleotides read TGTGCCAGCAGTTACTCGGAGAATCAGCCCCAGCATTTT.

The chain combines TRBV19 with TRBJ1-1; TRBD1 agrees at 7 bases. V was pared by 5 bases and J by 3 bases, with 12 bases of the junction left unmatched. The germline gives CDR1 LNHDA, CDR2 SQIVND (reference sequence). The CDR3 extends over 16 amino acids. CDR3 DNA: TGTGCCAGTAGTCCCTTGAGGGACAGAGAGTACACTGAAGCTTTCTTT. It codes for CASSPLRDREYTEAFF.

This clone was seen more than once but under ten times. This chain joins TRBV11-3 and TRBJ2-1; a weak D match, TRBD2 (6 bases). Germline CDR1 and CDR2: SGHNT and YENEEA. Trimming removed 7 bases from V and 2 bases from J, with 12 bases in between. CDR3 length: 14 residues. Here the CDR3 reads CASNPGRTYNEQFF. CDR3 DNA: TGTGCCAGCAATCCCGGGAGAACCTACAATGAGCAGTTCTTC. Combining the CDR3 with reference TRBV11-3 and TRBJ2-1 gives the whole variable domain EAGVVQSPRYKIIEKKQPVAFWCNPISGHNTLYWYLQNLGQGPELLIRYENEEAVDDSQLPKDRFSAERLKGVDSTLKIQPAELGDSAVYLCASNPGRTYNEQFFGPGTRLTVL.

CDR3 nucleotide sequence: TGTGCCATCAGTGGCACAAGACTAGCGGGGGGACTCATAATGGGCCATGAGCAGTTCTTC. Translating it yields CAISGTRLAGGLIMGHEQFF. The J gene is TRBJ2-1, the V gene TRBV10-3, with TRBD2 matching over 13 bases. V was pared by 4 bases and J by 8 bases, with 20 bases of the junction left unmatched. CDR3 length equals 20 residues. Germline CDR1 is ENHRY and CDR2 is SYGVKD.

The chain recombines TRBV4-3 with TRBJ2-3, with TRBD1 matching 7 bases. Trimming at V came to 4 bases and at J to 3 bases, leaving 4 bases not matched to a gene. Germline V lookup: CDR1 LGHNA, CDR2 YSLEER. The CDR3 extends over 14 amino acids. The CDR3 protein is CASSLLTGTDTQYF. DNA of the CDR3: TGCGCCAGCAGCCTTCTGACAGGGACAGATACGCAGTATTTT.

The chain has TRBV13 and TRBJ2-1; 10 positions agree with TRBD2. Per the germline V gene, CDR1 is PRHDT and CDR2 is FYEKMQ (reference sequence). CDR3 length: 14 amino acids. Trimming removed 6 bases from V and 8 bases from J; junction bases left unmatched: 7. CDR3 in DNA: TGTGCCAGCAGAGCGGGAGGGCTCATGGATGAGCAGTTCTTC. This encodes CASRAGGLMDEQFF.

The chain carries TRBV25-1 and TRBJ2-1; D gene ambiguous. In germline, CDR1 is MGHDK, CDR2 SYGVNS. This CDR3 spans 13 amino acids. Trimming took 5 bases from V and 3 from J, leaving 8 bases between them. The CDR3 spells CASSPDFYNEQFF. The CDR3 DNA follows: TGTGCCAGCAGTCCAGACTTCTACAATGAGCAGTTCTTC.

Remarks on this clone: The identical CDR3 is also encoded by other nucleotide sequences in the sample. The genes are TRBV19 and TRBJ1-1; D not resolved. V dropped 1 base and J dropped 1 base, with 4 bases sitting between them. CDR1 and CDR2 from the germline V gene are LNHDA and SQIVND (reference sequence). The CDR3 is 13 residues long. CDR3 coding DNA: TGTGCCAGTAGTATAGCTAGGAACACTGAAGCTTTCTTT. Its protein is CASSIARNTEAFF.

The chain is built from TRBV19 and TRBJ1-2; TRBD1 matches at 7 bases. The CDR3 contains 14 residues. CDR1 is LNHDA and CDR2 is SQIVND in the germline V gene (reference sequence). V lost 5 bases to trimming and J lost 0 bases; unmatched junction nucleotides: 3. For the CDR3, the DNA is TGTGCCAGTAGTGAAACAGGGGCTAACTATGGCTACACCTTC. Translated: CASSETGANYGYTF.

The V call is TRBV18, the J call TRBJ1-2, with 10 nucleotides matching TRBD1. The CDR3 consists of 15 residues. With 3 bases clipped from V and 2 bases from J, the junction kept 3 bases outside the gene matches. Per the germline V gene, CDR1 is KGHSH and CDR2 is LQKENI. CDR3 sequence: CASSPGTGVNYGYTF. The CDR3 region has the DNA TGTGCCAGCTCACCCGGGACAGGGGTGAACTATGGCTACACCTTC.